One sample yielded the 2 T cell receptor beta chains listed below, sequenced in a study of blood T cell repertoires in COVID-19. Assay: immunoSEQ multiplex PCR; the TCRdb copy retains only in-frame clones and omits some. The sample consists of fewer than 300,000 clones, approximately 85% of them appearing once. Source material: peripheral blood. The receptors originated from a man in his fifties or sixties with active or convalescent COVID-19.

The genes are TRBV4-3 and TRBJ2-5; 7 positions agree with TRBD1. The V segment lost 2 bases and the J segment 4 bases; nucleotides outside the gene matches: 4. Germline CDR1 LGHNA, CDR2 YSLEER. The CDR3 spans 14 residues. This CDR3 is CASSQKGAGETQYF. In DNA form, the CDR3 reads TGCGCCAGCAGCCAAAAGGGGGCAGGAGAGACCCAGTACTTC.

The CDR3: CASSLYGDQPQHF. Here the CDR3 DNA reads TGTGCCAGCAGCTTGTACGGGGATCAGCCCCAGCATTTT. The V gene is TRBV5-5, the J gene TRBJ1-5; D is unclear. Germline V lookup: CDR1 SGHKS, CDR2 YYEKEE (reference sequence). With 1 base removed from V and 5 bases from J, the gap between germline ends came to 7 bases. The CDR3 is made up of 13 amino acids.